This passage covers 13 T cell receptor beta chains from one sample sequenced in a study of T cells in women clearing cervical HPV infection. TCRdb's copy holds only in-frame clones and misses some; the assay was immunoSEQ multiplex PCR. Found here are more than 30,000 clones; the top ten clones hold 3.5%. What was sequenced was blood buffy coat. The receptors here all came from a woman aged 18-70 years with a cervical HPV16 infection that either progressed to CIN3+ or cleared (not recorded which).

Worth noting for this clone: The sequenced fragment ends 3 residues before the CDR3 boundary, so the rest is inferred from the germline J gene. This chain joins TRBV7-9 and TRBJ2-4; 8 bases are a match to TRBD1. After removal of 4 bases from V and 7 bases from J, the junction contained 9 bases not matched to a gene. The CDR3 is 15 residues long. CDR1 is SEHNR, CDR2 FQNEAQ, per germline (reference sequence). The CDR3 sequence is CASSWEYRGKNIQYF. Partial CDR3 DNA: TGTGCCAGCAGCTGGGAGTACAGGGGGAAGAACATT.

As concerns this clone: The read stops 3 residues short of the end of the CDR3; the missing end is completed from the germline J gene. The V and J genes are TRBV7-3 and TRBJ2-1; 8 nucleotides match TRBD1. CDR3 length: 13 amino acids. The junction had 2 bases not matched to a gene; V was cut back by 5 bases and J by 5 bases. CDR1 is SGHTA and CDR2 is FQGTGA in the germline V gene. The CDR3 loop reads CASSVDRDNEQFF. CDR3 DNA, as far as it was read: TGTGCCAGCAGCGTGGACAGGGACAATGAG.

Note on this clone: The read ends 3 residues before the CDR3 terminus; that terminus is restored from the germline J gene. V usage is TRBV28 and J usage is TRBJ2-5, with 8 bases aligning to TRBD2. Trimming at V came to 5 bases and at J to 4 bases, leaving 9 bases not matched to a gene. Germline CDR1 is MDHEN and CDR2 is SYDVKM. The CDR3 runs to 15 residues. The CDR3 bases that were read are TGTGCCAGCAGTCTAATCGCGGGAGGCGGAGAGACC. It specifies CASSLIAGGGET. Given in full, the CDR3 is CASSLIAGGGETQYF.

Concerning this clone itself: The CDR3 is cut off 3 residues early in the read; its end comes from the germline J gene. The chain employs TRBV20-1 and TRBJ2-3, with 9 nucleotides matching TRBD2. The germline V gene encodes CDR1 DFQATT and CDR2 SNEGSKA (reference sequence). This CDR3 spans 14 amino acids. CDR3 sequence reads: CSARGVAGVGTQYF. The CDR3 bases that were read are TGCAGTGCTAGAGGTGTAGCGGGAGTCGGAACG.

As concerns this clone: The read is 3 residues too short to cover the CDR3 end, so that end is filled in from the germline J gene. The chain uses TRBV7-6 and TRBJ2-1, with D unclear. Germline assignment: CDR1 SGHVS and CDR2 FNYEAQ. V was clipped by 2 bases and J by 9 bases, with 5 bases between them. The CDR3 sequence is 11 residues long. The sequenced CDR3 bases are TGTGCCAGCAGCTTACTCAGTGAG. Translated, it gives CASSLLSE. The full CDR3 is CASSLLSEQFF. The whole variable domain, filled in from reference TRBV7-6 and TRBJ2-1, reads GAGVSQSPRYKVTKRGQDVALRCDPISGHVSLYWYRQALGQGPEFLTYFNYEAQQDKSGLPNDRFSAERPEGSISTLTIQRTEQRDSAMYRCASSLLSEQFFGPGTRLTVL.

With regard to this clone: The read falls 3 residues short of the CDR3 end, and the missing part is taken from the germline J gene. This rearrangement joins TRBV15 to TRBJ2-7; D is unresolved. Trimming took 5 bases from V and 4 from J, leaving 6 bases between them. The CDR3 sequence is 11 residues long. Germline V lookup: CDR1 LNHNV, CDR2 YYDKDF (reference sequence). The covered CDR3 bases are TGTGCCACCAGCTCCCGGTACGAG. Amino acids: CATSSRYE. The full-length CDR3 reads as CATSSRYEQYF.

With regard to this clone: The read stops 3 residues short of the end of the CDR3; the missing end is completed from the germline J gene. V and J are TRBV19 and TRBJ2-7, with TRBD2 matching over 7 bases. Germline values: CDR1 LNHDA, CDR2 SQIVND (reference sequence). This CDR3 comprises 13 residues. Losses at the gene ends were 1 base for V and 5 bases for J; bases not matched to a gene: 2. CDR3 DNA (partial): TGTGCCAGTAGTATAGGGGGAGGGGACGAG. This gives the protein CASSIGGGDE. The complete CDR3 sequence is CASSIGGGDEQYF.

CDR3 amino acids: CSAPLASNEQFF. CDR3 DNA (partial): TGCAGTGCTCCACTAGCTTCCAATGAG. The chain uses TRBV20-1 and TRBJ2-1, with D perhaps TRBD2 (6 bases). The read stops 3 residues short of the end of the CDR3; the missing end is completed from the germline J gene. The CDR3 length is 12 residues. Germline CDR1 DFQATT, CDR2 SNEGSKA (reference sequence). V was clipped by 5 bases and J by 6 bases, with 11 bases between them.

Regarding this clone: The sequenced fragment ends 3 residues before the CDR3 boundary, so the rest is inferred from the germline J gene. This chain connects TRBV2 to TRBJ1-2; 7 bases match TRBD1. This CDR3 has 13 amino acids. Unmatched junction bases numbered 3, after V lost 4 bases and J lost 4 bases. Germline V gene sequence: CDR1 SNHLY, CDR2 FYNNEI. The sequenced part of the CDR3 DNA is TGTGCCAGCAGTGCCGGACAGGTCTATGGC. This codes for CASSAGQVYG. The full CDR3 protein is CASSAGQVYGYTF.

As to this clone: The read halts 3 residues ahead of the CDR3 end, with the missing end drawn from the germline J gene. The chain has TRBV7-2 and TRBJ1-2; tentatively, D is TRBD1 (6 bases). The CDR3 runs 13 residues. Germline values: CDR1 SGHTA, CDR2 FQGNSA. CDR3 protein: CASTQRGGDTYTF. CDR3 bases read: TGTGCCAGCACCCAGAGGGGGGGGGATACC.

The sequenced part of the CDR3 DNA is TGCAGTGCTAAGGGACAGTGGGTACCC. Its protein is CSAKGQWVP. The entire CDR3 reads CSAKGQWVPLHF. The V call is TRBV20-1, the J call TRBJ1-6, with TRBD1 identical over 7 bases. Read data end 3 residues before the CDR3 end; the end is taken from the germline J gene. The ends lost 4 bases at V and 12 bases at J; junction bases unmatched: 6. The CDR3 covers 12 residues. Per germline, CDR1 DFQATT and CDR2 SNEGSKA (reference sequence).

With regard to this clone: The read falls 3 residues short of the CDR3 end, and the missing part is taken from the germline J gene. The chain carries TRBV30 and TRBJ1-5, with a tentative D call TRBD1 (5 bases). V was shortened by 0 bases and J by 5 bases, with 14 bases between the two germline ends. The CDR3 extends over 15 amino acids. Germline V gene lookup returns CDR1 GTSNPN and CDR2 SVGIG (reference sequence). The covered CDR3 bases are TGTGCCTGGAGTGTATTCGGGGGACCAGATCAGCCC. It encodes CAWSVFGGPDQP. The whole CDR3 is CAWSVFGGPDQPQHF.

CDR3 sequence reads: CASSGAGPYEQYF. The sequenced CDR3 bases are TGTGCCAGCAGCGGGGCAGGGCCCTACGAG. The rearrangement joins TRBV7-9 to TRBJ2-7, with TRBD1 as a possible D gene (5 bases). The read terminates 3 residues ahead of where the CDR3 ends, so the germline J gene completes it. Trimming removed 5 bases at V and 2 bases at J, with 10 bases between. The CDR3 consists of 13 residues. Germline V CDR1 and CDR2: SEHNR, FQNEAQ (reference sequence). Supplemented by reference TRBV7-9 and TRBJ2-7, the full variable domain reads DTGVSQNPRHKITKRGQNVTFRCDPISEHNRLYWYRQTLGQGPEFLTYFQNEAQLEKSRLLSDRFSAERPKGSFSTLEIQRTEQGDSAMYLCASSGAGPYEQYFGPGTRLTVT.